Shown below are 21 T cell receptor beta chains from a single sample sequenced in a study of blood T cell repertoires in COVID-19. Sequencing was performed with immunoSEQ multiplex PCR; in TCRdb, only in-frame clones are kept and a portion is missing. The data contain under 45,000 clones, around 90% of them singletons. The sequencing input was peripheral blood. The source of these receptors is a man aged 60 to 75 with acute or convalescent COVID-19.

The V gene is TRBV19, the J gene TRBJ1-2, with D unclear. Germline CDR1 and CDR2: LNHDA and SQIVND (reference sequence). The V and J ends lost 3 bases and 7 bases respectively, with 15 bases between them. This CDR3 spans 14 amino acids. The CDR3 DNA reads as TGTGCCAGTAGTATTGCCACGGGTCTCAGTGGCTACACCTTC. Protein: CASSIATGLSGYTF. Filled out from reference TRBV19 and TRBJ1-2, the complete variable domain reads DGGITQSPKYLFRKEGQNVTLSCEQNLNHDAMYWYRQDPGQGLRLIYYSQIVNDFQKGDIAEGYSVSREKKESFPLTVTSAQKNPTAFYLCASSIATGLSGYTFGSGTRLTVV.

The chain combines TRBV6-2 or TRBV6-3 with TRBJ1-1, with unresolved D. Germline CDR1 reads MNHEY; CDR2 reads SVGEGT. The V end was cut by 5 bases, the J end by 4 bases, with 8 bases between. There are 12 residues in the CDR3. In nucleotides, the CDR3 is TGTGCCAGCAGTCGGGAATTCACTGAAGCTTTCTTT. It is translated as CASSREFTEAFF.

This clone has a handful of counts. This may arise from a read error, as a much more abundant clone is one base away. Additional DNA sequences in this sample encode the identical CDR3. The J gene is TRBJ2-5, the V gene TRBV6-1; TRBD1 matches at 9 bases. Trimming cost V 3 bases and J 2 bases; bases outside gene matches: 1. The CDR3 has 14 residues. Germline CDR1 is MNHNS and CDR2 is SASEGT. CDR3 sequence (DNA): TGTGCCAGCAGTGAGGGGACAGGGCAAGAGACCCAGTACTTC. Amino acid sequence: CASSEGTGQETQYF.

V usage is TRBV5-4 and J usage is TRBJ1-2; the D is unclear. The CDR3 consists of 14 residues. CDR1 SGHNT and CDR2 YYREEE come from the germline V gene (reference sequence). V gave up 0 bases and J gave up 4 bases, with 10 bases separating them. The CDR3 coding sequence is TGTGCCAGCAGCTTGGCAAGAGCGGCCTATGGCTACACCTTC. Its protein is CASSLARAAYGYTF.

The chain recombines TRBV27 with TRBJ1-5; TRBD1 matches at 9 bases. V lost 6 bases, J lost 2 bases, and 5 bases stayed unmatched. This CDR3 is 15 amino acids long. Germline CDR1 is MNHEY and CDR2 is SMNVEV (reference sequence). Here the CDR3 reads CASREQGARNQPQHF. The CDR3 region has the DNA TGTGCCAGCAGGGAACAGGGGGCTCGCAATCAGCCCCAGCATTTT.

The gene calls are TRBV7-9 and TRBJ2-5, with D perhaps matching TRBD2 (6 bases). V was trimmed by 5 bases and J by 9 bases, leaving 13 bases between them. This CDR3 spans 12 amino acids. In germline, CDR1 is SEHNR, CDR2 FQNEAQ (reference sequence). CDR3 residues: CASSILWGAQYF. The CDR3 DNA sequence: TGTGCCAGCAGCATACTTTGGGGGGCCCAGTACTTC.

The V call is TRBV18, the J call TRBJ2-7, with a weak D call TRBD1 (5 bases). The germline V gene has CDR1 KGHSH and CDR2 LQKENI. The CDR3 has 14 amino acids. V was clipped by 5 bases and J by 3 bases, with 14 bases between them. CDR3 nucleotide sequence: TGTGCCAGCTCATCATCTCAGGGTCTCTACGAGCAGTACTTC. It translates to CASSSSQGLYEQYF.

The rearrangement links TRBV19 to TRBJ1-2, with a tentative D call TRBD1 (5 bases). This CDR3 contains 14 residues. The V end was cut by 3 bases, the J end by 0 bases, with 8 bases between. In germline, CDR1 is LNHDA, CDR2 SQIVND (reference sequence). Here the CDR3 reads CASSIQGPNYGYTF. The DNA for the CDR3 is TGTGCCAGTAGTATCCAGGGCCCTAACTATGGCTACACCTTC.

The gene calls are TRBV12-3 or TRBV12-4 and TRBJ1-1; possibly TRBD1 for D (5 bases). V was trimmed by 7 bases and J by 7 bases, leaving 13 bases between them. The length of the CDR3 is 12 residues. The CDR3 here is CASTLGGNEAFF. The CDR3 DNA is TGTGCCAGCACCCTGGGGGGAAATGAAGCTTTCTTT.

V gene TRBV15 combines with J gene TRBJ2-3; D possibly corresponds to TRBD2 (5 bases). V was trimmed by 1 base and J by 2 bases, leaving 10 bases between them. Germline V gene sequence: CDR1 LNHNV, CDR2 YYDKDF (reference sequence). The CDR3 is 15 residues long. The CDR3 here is CATSRAQRATDTQYF. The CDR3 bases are TGTGCCACCAGCAGAGCACAGAGGGCCACAGATACGCAGTATTTT.

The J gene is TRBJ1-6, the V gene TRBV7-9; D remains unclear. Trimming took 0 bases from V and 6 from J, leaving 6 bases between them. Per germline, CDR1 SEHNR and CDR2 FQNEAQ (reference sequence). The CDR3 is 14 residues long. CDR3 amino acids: CASSLARANSPLHF. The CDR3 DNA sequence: TGTGCCAGCAGCTTAGCGAGGGCTAATTCACCCCTCCACTTT.

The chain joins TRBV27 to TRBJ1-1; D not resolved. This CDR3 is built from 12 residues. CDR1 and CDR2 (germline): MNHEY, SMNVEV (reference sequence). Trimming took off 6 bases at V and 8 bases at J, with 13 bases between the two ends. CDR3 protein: CASSGRAAEAFF. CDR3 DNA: TGTGCCAGCAGCGGGAGGGCAGCCGAAGCTTTCTTT.

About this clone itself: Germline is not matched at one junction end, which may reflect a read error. The DNA for the CDR3 is TGTGCCACCAGTGAGAGGTCAGGGAATGGAAACACCATATATTTT. Its protein product is CATSERSGNGNTIYF. V usage is TRBV10-3 and J usage is TRBJ1-3, with a weak D call TRBD1 (5 bases). CDR1 is ENHRY, CDR2 SYGVKD, per germline. The CDR3 is 15 residues long.

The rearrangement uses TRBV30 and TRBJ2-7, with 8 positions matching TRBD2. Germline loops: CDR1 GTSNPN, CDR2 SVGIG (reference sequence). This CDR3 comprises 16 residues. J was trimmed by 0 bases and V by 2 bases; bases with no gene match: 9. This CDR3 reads CAWSPRRRGVSYEQYF. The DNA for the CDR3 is TGTGCCTGGAGTCCAAGGAGGCGGGGGGTCTCCTACGAGCAGTACTTC. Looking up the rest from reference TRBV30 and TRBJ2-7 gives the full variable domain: SQTIHQWPATLVQPVGSPLSLECTVEGTSNPNLYWYRQAAGRGLQLLFYSVGIGQISSEVPQNLSASRPQDRQFILSSKKLLLSDSGFYLCAWSPRRRGVSYEQYFGPGTRLTVT.

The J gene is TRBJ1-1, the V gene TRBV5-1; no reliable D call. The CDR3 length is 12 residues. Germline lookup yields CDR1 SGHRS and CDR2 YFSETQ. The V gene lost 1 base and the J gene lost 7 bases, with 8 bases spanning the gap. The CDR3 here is CASSLNSDEAFF. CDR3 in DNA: TGCGCCAGCAGCTTGAATAGTGATGAAGCTTTCTTT.

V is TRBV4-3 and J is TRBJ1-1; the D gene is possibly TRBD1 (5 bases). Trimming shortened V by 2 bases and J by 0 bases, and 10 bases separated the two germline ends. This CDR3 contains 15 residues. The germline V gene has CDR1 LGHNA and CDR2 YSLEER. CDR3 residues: CASSQSPTVNTEAFF. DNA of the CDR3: TGCGCCAGCAGCCAATCCCCGACAGTGAACACTGAAGCTTTCTTT.

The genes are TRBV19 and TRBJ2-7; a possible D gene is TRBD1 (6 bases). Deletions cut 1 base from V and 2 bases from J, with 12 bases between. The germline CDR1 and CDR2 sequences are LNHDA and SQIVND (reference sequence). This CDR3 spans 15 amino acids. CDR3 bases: TGTGCCAGTAGTATAGTATCGGACAGTACCTACGAGCAGTACTTC. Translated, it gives CASSIVSDSTYEQYF.

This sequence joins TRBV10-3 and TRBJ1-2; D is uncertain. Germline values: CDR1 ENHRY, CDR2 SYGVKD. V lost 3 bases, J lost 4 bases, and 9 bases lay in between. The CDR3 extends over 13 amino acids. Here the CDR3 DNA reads TGTGCCATCAGTGAACAGCGGGGCTATGGCTACACCTTC. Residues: CAISEQRGYGYTF.

Here the CDR3 reads CASSQGGGQGFTQYF. In DNA, the CDR3 is TGTGCCAGCAGCCAAGGGGGGGGACAGGGGTTTACCCAGTACTTC. V and J are TRBV3-1 (or the pseudogene TRBV3-2) and TRBJ2-5; 10 nucleotides align to TRBD1. Germline V CDR1 and CDR2: LGHDT, YNNKEL (reference sequence). Trimming at V came to 1 base and at J to 8 bases, leaving 7 bases not matched to a gene. The CDR3 length is 15 residues.

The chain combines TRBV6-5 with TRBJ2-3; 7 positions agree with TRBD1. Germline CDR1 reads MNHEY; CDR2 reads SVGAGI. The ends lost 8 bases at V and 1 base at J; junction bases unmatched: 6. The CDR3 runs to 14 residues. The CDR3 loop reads CASVEGAGTDTQYF. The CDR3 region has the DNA TGTGCCAGCGTTGAGGGGGCGGGCACAGATACGCAGTATTTT.

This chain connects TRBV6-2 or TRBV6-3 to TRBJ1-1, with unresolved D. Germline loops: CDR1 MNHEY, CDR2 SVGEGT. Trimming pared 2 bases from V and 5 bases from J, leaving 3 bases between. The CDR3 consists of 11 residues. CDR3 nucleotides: TGTGCCAGCAGTTACCTAACTGAAGCTTTCTTT. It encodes CASSYLTEAFF.